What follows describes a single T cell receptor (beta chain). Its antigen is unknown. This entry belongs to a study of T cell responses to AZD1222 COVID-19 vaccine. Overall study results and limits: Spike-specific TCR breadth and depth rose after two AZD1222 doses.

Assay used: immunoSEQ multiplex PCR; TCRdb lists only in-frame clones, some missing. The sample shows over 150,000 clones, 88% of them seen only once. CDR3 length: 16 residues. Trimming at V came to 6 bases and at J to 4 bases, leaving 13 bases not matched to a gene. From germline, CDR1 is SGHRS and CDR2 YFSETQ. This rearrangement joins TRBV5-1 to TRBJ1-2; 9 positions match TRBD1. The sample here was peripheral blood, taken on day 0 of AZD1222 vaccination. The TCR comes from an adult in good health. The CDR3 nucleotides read TGCGCCAGCAACCAAGGGAATCCGACAGGGGGCTATGGCTACACCTTC. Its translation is CASNQGNPTGGYGYTF.